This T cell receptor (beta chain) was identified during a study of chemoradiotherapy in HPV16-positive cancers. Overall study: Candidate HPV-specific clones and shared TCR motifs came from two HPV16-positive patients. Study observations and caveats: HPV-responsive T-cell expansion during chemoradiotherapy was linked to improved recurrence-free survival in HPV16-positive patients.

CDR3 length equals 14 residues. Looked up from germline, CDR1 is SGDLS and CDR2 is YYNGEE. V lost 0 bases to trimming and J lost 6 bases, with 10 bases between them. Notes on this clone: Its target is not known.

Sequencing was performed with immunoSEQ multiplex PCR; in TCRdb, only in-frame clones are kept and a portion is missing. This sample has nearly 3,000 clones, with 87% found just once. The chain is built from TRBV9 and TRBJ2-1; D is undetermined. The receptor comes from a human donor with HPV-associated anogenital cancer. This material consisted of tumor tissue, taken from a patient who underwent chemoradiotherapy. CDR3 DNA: TGTGCCAGCAGCGTAGCCTGGAACAGCAATGAGCAGTTCTTC. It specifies CASSVAWNSNEQFF.